One TCR beta chain is described in this entry. Its antigen is currently unknown. The source of the sample is a study of PD-1 blockade in classical Hodgkin lymphoma. Study outcomes and limitations: In newly diagnosed patients, baseline TCR diversity was reportedly below that of healthy donors. Partial responders and progressors had significantly lower baseline TCR diversity. Whereas CD4+ TCR diversity had risen significantly by C4D1, CD8+ TCR diversity had not. Initiation of nivolumab under 1 year after ASCT led to exclusion of patients.

Each of the patients experienced relapse following autologous stem cell transplantation, and their brentuximab vedotin exposure differed. TCRdb keeps only in-frame clones here, not all; method: immunoSEQ multiplex PCR. The sample consists of some 10,000 clones, roughly three quarters of them appearing once. This TCR was recovered from a human donor with classical Hodgkin lymphoma. This material consisted of peripheral blood mononuclear cells (PBMCs), taken at baseline.

CDR3 bases: TGCAGTGGGGACATTGAGACCCAGTACTTC. The encoded protein is CSGDIETQYF. The chain combines TRBV20-1 with TRBJ2-5, with a weak D call TRBD1 (6 bases). CDR1 DFQATT and CDR2 SNEGSKA come from the germline V gene (reference sequence). The CDR3 runs to 10 residues. V was trimmed by 7 bases and J by 5 bases, leaving 8 bases between them.